This is a list of T cell receptor beta chains from one sample in a study of radiotherapy plus CTLA-4 blockade in lung cancer. Sequencing was performed with immunoSEQ multiplex PCR; in TCRdb, only in-frame clones are kept and a portion is missing. The sample has about 60,000 clones, less than 85% seen once. The sequences come from peripheral blood, collected from a patient treated with radiotherapy plus ipilimumab. These receptors all stem from a human donor with non-small cell lung cancer who had a complete response to radiotherapy plus ipilimumab. The CDR3 runs from the conserved cysteine through the conserved F or W. Fields, in order: J gene, clone size, D gene, V gene, CDR3 protein, CDR3 DNA. The D gene is left open where the match is weak. The listing skips clone size in some rows; elsewhere it reads once, few, many or a size class.

>TRBJ1-6|few|TRBD1|TRBV9
CASSVGQGPNSPLHF
TGTGCCAGCAGCGTCGGACAGGGCCCAAATTCACCCCTCCACTTT
>TRBJ2-7|NA|TRBD2|TRBV6-6
CASRGLNYEQYF
TGTGCCAGCAGGGGACTAAACTACGAGCAGTACTTC
>TRBJ2-3|NA|TRBD2|TRBV7-3
CASSPGTSGWGTDTQYF
TGTGCCAGCAGCCCCGGGACTAGCGGGTGGGGCACAGATACGCAGTATTTT
>TRBJ1-6|NA|TRBD1|TRBV5-1
CASSPGTLNRGSPLHF
TGCGCCAGCAGCCCGGGAACGTTAAACAGGGGCTCACCCCTCCACTTT
>TRBJ2-5|NA|NA|TRBV18
CASSPEETQYF
TGTGCCAGCTCACCCGAAGAGACCCAGTACTTC
>TRBJ2-7|NA|NA|TRBV5-1
CASSRGDRTLSYEQYF
TGCGCCAGCAGTCGCGGCGACAGGACCCTTAGCTACGAGCAGTACTTC
>TRBJ2-1|NA|TRBD1|TRBV19
CASSNSQGVYNEQFF
TGTGCCAGTAGTAATAGCCAGGGGGTATACAATGAGCAGTTCTTC
>TRBJ2-3|once|NA|TRBV13
CASSLGYEEASSTDTQYF
TGTGCCAGCAGCTTGGGCTATGAGGAGGCCTCTAGCACAGATACGCAGTATTTT
>TRBJ2-5|NA|NA|TRBV5-4
CASSFFGGTQETQYF
TGTGCCAGCAGCTTCTTCGGGGGTACTCAAGAGACCCAGTACTTC
>TRBJ2-5|NA|NA|TRBV7-9
CASSFRGAETQYF
TGTGCCAGCAGCTTCCGGGGAGCAGAGACCCAGTACTTC
>TRBJ2-5|NA|TRBD2|TRBV7-2
CASSLYRWAGEETQYF
TGTGCCAGCAGCTTATATAGATGGGCGGGGGAAGAGACCCAGTACTTC
>TRBJ1-1|NA|NA|TRBV5-3
CARSLRGNDMNTEAFF
TGTGCCAGAAGCTTGCGAGGGAATGACATGAACACTGAAGCTTTCTTT
>TRBJ2-1|NA|TRBD2|TRBV28
CAIRLAGLYNEQFF
TGTGCCATCCGACTAGCGGGGCTCTACAATGAGCAGTTCTTC
>TRBJ1-6|NA|NA|TRBV28
CASSLGNSYNSPLHF
TGTGCCAGCAGTTTGGGCAACAGCTATAATTCACCCCTCCACTTT
>TRBJ2-3|NA|NA|TRBV9
CASSVGGLTSTDTQYF
TGTGCCAGCAGCGTAGGAGGGCTAACCAGCACAGATACGCAGTATTTT
>TRBJ2-1|NA|TRBD2|TRBV4-1
CASSQQPGLADNEQFF
TGTGCCAGCAGCCAACAACCGGGACTAGCAGACAATGAGCAGTTCTTC
>TRBJ2-5|NA|TRBD2|TRBV25-1
CASGRLAGGLETQYF
TGTGCCAGCGGACGACTAGCGGGAGGGCTAGAGACCCAGTACTTC
>TRBJ1-5|NA|NA|TRBV6-1
CASRLQVNSNQPQHF
TGTGCCAGCAGACTTCAGGTTAATAGCAATCAGCCCCAGCATTTT
>TRBJ2-7|NA|TRBD2|TRBV28
CASSSGLAGSYEQYF
TGTGCCAGCAGCTCGGGACTAGCGGGTAGCTACGAGCAGTACTTC
>TRBJ1-1|NA|TRBD1|TRBV6-5
CASSEQGFTEAFF
TGTGCCAGCAGTGAACAGGGGTTCACTGAAGCTTTCTTT
>TRBJ1-6|NA|NA|TRBV27
CASSFEVNSPLHF
TGTGCCAGCAGTTTCGAGGTTAATTCACCCCTCCACTTT
>TRBJ1-1|NA|TRBD1|TRBV4-3
CASSQDRTGMNTEAFF
TGCGCCAGCAGCCAAGATAGGACAGGGATGAACACTGAAGCTTTCTTT
>TRBJ2-7|NA|TRBD2|TRBV25-1
CATQVGGSSYEQYF
TGTGCCACTCAGGTGGGGGGGTCGTCCTACGAGCAGTACTTC
>TRBJ1-2|NA|NA|TRBV4-1
CASSQDISADTARGYTF
TGCGCCAGCAGCCAAGATATCAGCGCGGACACCGCTCGGGGCTACACCTTC
>TRBJ1-5|NA|NA|TRBV19
CASREVISQPQHF
TGTGCCAGTAGAGAGGTTATAAGTCAGCCCCAGCATTTT
>TRBJ1-1|NA|NA|TRBV19
CASKEGTLANTEAFF
TGTGCCAGTAAAGAGGGGACACTGGCGAACACTGAAGCTTTCTTT
>TRBJ1-4|NA|TRBD1|TRBV28
CASTLPDRGEKLFF
TGTGCCAGCACCCTCCCGGACAGGGGAGAAAAACTGTTTTTT
>TRBJ2-7|NA|TRBD2|TRBV19
CASSRTSGDREGQYF
TGTGCCAGTAGCCGTACTAGCGGGGACCGAGAGGGGCAGTACTTC
>TRBJ2-5|NA|TRBD1|TRBV29-1
CSVRWDRGVETQYF
TGCAGCGTCCGATGGGACAGGGGGGTAGAGACCCAGTACTTC
>TRBJ1-2|once|NA|TRBV5-1
CASSGQNEQGLVPYGYTF
TGCGCCAGCAGCGGCCAAAACGAACAGGGTCTCGTACCCTATGGCTACACCTTC
>TRBJ2-5|NA|NA|TRBV7-8
CASSTVGVTQETQYF
TGTGCCAGCAGCACGGTCGGGGTAACCCAAGAGACCCAGTACTTC
>TRBJ1-1|few|TRBD1|TRBV19
CASSYTGVTEAFF
TGTGCCAGTAGCTACACAGGGGTCACTGAAGCTTTCTTT
>TRBJ2-7|few|NA|TRBV6-1
CASSPTGYEQYF
TGTGCCAGCAGCCCCACAGGCTACGAGCAGTACTTC